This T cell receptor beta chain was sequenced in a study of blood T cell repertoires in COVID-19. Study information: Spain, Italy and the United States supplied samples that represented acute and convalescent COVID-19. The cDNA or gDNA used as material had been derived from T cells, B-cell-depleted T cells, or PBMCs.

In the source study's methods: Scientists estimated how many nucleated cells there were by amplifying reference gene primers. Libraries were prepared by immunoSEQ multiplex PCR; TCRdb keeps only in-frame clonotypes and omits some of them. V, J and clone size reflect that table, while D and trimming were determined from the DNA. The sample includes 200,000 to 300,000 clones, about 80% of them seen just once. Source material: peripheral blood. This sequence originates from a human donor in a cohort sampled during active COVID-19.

Written as DNA, the CDR3 is TGTGCCAGCAGCACAAGGACAGATTCAGCGAACACTGAAGCTTTCTTT. It is translated as CASSTRTDSANTEAFF. The chain couples TRBV5-5 to TRBJ1-1, with a weak D call TRBD1 (6 bases). Germline V gives CDR1 SGHKS, CDR2 YYEKEE (reference sequence). The CDR3 loop spans 16 amino acids. V shed 4 bases and J shed 1 base, with 17 bases lying between them.